This section outlines one TCR beta chain sequence together with its context. Its antigen is still unknown. TCRbeta libraries were built with three rounds of nested PCR, modified from ARM-PCR. TCRdb independently ran MiXCR on the multiplex PCR reads; one entry per CDR3 protein. This sample has 70,000 to 90,000 distinct CDR3 sequences, with roughly 80% found just once. The data originate from a study of tumor and adjacent non-tumor tissue in lung cancer. For the study at large: The patients, 10 men and 5 or 6 women, were about 30 to 85 with stage I to III disease.

Findings and caveats of the study: Patients with more diverse tumor TCRs had worse survival. Normal lung showed higher cumulative top 100 clone frequency than tumor.

The template was RNA from unsorted bulk tissue. Donors were chemotherapy-naive, newly diagnosed lung cancer surgical patients in China, August–late 2014. The source is a woman in her fifties or sixties with non-small cell lung cancer. What was sequenced was lung tumor tissue.

CDR3 sequence (DNA): TGTGCCAGCAGCCATAGGGCTAGCGGTTCTTACGAGCAGTACTTC. This encodes CASSHRASGSYEQYF. The chain links TRBV11-2 to TRBJ2-7, with 7 bases matching TRBD2. This CDR3 has 15 residues. Losses at the gene ends were 5 bases for V and 4 bases for J; bases not matched to a gene: 11. Germline values: CDR1 SGHAT, CDR2 FQNNGV.